This T cell receptor (beta chain) was obtained from a study of blood T cell repertoires in COVID-19. The CDR3 spans 16 residues. The germline gives CDR1 SGHTA, CDR2 FQGNSA. V dropped 2 bases and J dropped 0 bases, with 11 bases sitting between them. How the authors handled the data: Estimation of nucleated cell counts relied on the amplification of reference gene primers. Sequenced by immunoSEQ multiplex PCR; TCRdb stores in-frame clones only, minus some. V, J and clone size were drawn from that table, and D and trimming were deduced from the DNA. The table shows 300,000 to 350,000 clones, with roughly 88% occurring only once.

The sequenced material came from peripheral blood. The receptor comes from a woman aged 30 to 39 with COVID-19, enrolled during active disease. The V and J genes are TRBV7-2 and TRBJ2-1; D ambiguous. The CDR3 sequence: CASSLSHGYSYNEQFF. The CDR3 DNA follows: TGTGCCAGCAGCTTAAGCCACGGGTACTCCTACAATGAGCAGTTCTTC.